Listed here is a single TCR beta chain. Followed over time, Seattle patients had been enrolled while infection was active. Sequencing used immunoSEQ multiplex PCR; TCRdb keeps in-frame clones, though not all of them. This sample has 200,000 to 300,000 clones, with 65% to 90% found just once. The record originates from a study of blood T cell repertoires in COVID-19. Study-level background: PBMCs, B-cell-depleted T cells, or T cells provided the cDNA or gDNA that made up the material.

The CDR3 covers 12 residues. Losses at the gene ends were 4 bases for V and 6 bases for J; bases not matched to a gene: 6. From germline, CDR1 is SQVTM and CDR2 ANQGSEA. This TCR was recovered from a man aged 50 or older with COVID-19, enrolled during active disease. The rearrangement links TRBV29-1 to TRBJ2-7; TRBD2 aligns across 7 bases. Source material: peripheral blood. The CDR3 region is CSVAIREGEQYF. The CDR3 nucleotides are TGCAGCGTTGCCATCAGGGAGGGCGAGCAGTACTTC.